A single sample gave rise to the 17 T cell receptor beta chains below, sequenced in a study of T cells in Graves' hyperthyroidism and ophthalmopathy. Amplification of TCR beta CDR3 regions was performed using RNA transcripts as template. TCR CDR3 regions were first amplified by RT-PCR with HTBI primers. TCRdb reanalysed the multiplex PCR reads using MiXCR and keeps one entry per CDR3 protein. Among about 380,000 distinct CDR3 sequences, approximately 15% were seen once, and the ten largest hold roughly 9.6%. The sample consisted of blood. These receptors were obtained from a woman aged 60-75 years with Graves' hyperthyroidism.

This clonotype was detected many times. The gene calls are TRBV20-1 and TRBJ2-3, with D maybe TRBD2 (5 bases). CDR1 is DFQATT and CDR2 is SNEGSKA in the germline V gene (reference sequence). The CDR3 extends over 14 amino acids. The V end lost 0 bases, the J end lost 2 bases, and 9 bases lay between the germline ends. This CDR3 is CSARDGLLTDTQYF. The DNA of the CDR3 is TGCAGTGCTAGAGATGGACTGCTCACAGATACGCAGTATTTT.

This clonotype was detected only a few times. This sequence joins TRBV12-3 or TRBV12-4 and TRBJ2-3; 11 bases match TRBD2. The CDR3 is 17 amino acids. V was pared by 3 bases and J by 4 bases, with 9 bases of the junction left unmatched. CDR3 nucleotides: TGTGCCAGCAGTTTGAGTGTTAGCGGGAGGGCCCCAGATACGCAGTATTTT. This encodes CASSLSVSGRAPDTQYF.

This clonotype was picked up a small number of times. J is TRBJ2-3 and V is TRBV7-9; perhaps TRBD2 as D (5 bases). The CDR3 contains 16 residues. The ends were cut back, 3 bases at V and 1 base at J, with 14 bases in the middle. Per the germline V gene, CDR1 is SEHNR and CDR2 is FQNEAQ (reference sequence). In DNA form, the CDR3 reads TGTGCCAGCAGCTTCACGAGCGGATCCGGCACAGATACGCAGTATTTT. The encoded protein is CASSFTSGSGTDTQYF.

This clonotype was detected ten times or more. The rearrangement uses TRBV27 and TRBJ2-7; D is unresolved. This CDR3 contains 13 residues. With 5 bases removed from V and 4 bases from J, the gap between germline ends came to 12 bases. In germline, CDR1 is MNHEY, CDR2 SMNVEV (reference sequence). The CDR3 DNA follows: TGTGCCAGCAGTCGCCTAGATTTTTACGAGCAGTACTTC. Protein: CASSRLDFYEQYF.

In its sample, this clonotype was seen many times. The rearrangement joins TRBV7-3 to TRBJ2-2, with TRBD2 matching over 10 bases. The CDR3 sequence is 15 residues long. Germline CDR1 reads SGHTA; CDR2 reads FQGTGA. J was trimmed by 6 bases and V by 5 bases; bases with no gene match: 6. CDR3 sequence: CASSLGTSVSGELFF. The CDR3 nucleotides read TGTGCCAGCAGCCTAGGGACTAGCGTGTCCGGGGAGCTGTTTTTT.

The V gene is TRBV19, the J gene TRBJ1-2; D may be TRBD1 (6 bases). Germline CDR1 LNHDA, CDR2 SQIVND (reference sequence). The CDR3 totals 14 residues. V shed 5 bases and J shed 4 bases, with 14 bases lying between them. CDR3 loop: CASSPTGYFYGYTF. CDR3 bases: TGTGCCAGTAGTCCGACAGGTTACTTCTATGGCTACACCTTC.

This clonotype was counted many times. This could be a read error, since a much larger clone is one nucleotide away. This is likely a read error, given that the CDR3 carries no conserved phenylalanine or tryptophan at its end. The chain uses TRBV11-3 and TRBJ2-5, with D possibly being TRBD1 or TRBD2 (5 bases each). Per germline, CDR1 SGHNT and CDR2 YENEEA. This CDR3 is built from 15 residues. Trimming removed 2 bases from V and 5 bases from J, with 15 bases in between. CDR3 loop: CASSLSLGVGETQYL. DNA for the CDR3: TGTGCCAGCAGCTTAAGTTTGGGGGTCGGCGAGACCCAGTACCTC.

This clonotype was seen more than once but under ten times. The chain couples TRBV20-1 to TRBJ2-7; D not resolved. CDR1 is DFQATT and CDR2 is SNEGSKA in the germline V gene (reference sequence). V shed 6 bases and J shed 0 bases, with 12 bases lying between them. This CDR3 region has 13 residues. The CDR3 protein is CSAKTSSSYEQYF. CDR3 in DNA: TGCAGTGCCAAGACCTCTTCCTCCTACGAGCAGTACTTC.

This clonotype was counted ten times or more. The genes are TRBV3-1 and TRBJ2-3; D may match TRBD1 or TRBD2 (5 bases each). The CDR3 consists of 16 residues. The germline gives CDR1 LGHDT, CDR2 YNNKEL (reference sequence). The V gene lost 0 bases and the J gene lost 6 bases, with 16 bases spanning the gap. CDR3 DNA: TGTGCCAGCAGCCAAGATCTGGGACGGAAAGGGGATACGCAGTATTTT. Encoded protein: CASSQDLGRKGDTQYF.

This clonotype showed up many times. The V and J genes are TRBV2 and TRBJ1-5; D perhaps matches TRBD1 (5 bases). This CDR3 is 14 amino acids long. Germline CDR1 SNHLY, CDR2 FYNNEI. The V end was cut by 1 base, the J end by 9 bases, with 13 bases between. The CDR3 sequence is CASSEGGDAGPQHF. CDR3 sequence (DNA): TGTGCCAGCAGTGAAGGGGGCGATGCCGGGCCCCAGCATTTT.

This clonotype was seen only a few times. The chain uses TRBV12-3 or TRBV12-4 and TRBJ2-7, with unresolved D. Between the trimmed V and J ends, which lost 4 bases and 3 bases, there was a span of 7 bases. The CDR3 contains 12 residues. CDR3 nucleotide sequence: TGTGCCAGCAGTTCCCTCCTCTACGAGCAGTACTTC. Its protein is CASSSLLYEQYF.

The V gene is TRBV7-9, the J gene TRBJ1-4; D may be TRBD1 (5 bases). V was trimmed by 1 base and J by 5 bases, leaving 17 bases between them. This CDR3 is 17 amino acids long. Germline-derived CDR1 and CDR2 are SEHNR and FQNEAQ (reference sequence). The CDR3 is CASSLEAGTAGNEKLFF. The DNA for the CDR3 is TGTGCCAGCAGCTTAGAAGCAGGGACGGCGGGAAATGAAAAACTGTTTTTT.

The genes are TRBV7-9 and TRBJ2-1; D ambiguous. Matching the DNA end better, TRBJ2-7 makes the J call doubtful. The CDR3 has 11 residues. Germline CDR1 is SEHNR and CDR2 is FQNEAQ (reference sequence). The CDR3 nucleotides are TGTGCCAGCAGCGCTTACAATGAGCAGTACTTC. This gives the protein CASSAYNEQYF.

There are many counts of this clonotype. This sequence joins TRBV2 and TRBJ1-5, with D possibly matching TRBD1 (6 bases). The V gene's germline CDR1 is SNHLY and CDR2 FYNNEI. Trimming removed 6 bases at V and 1 base at J, with 13 bases between. There are 15 residues in the CDR3. CDR3 amino acids: CASRSTGNSNQPQHF. CDR3 coding DNA: TGTGCCAGCAGATCCACAGGGAACAGCAATCAGCCCCAGCATTTT.

This clonotype was counted a few times. The chain employs TRBV12-3 or TRBV12-4 and TRBJ1-5, with D tentatively TRBD1 (6 bases). Trimming shortened V by 3 bases and J by 4 bases, and 16 bases separated the two germline ends. The CDR3 runs 16 residues. CDR3 sequence reads: CASSFHGRTDNQPQHF. In DNA form, the CDR3 reads TGTGCCAGCAGTTTTCACGGTCGGACAGATAATCAGCCCCAGCATTTT.

This clonotype has at least ten counts. The rearrangement joins TRBV2 to TRBJ2-5; 8 bases line up with TRBD2. V lost 6 bases, J lost 4 bases, and 10 bases stayed unmatched. In germline, CDR1 is SNHLY, CDR2 FYNNEI. The CDR3 sequence is 15 residues long. CDR3 amino acids: CASRPSAGVLETQYF. CDR3 DNA sequence: TGTGCCAGCAGACCATCAGCGGGAGTTTTAGAGACCCAGTACTTC.

The sample holds a few counts of this clonotype. The chain uses TRBV5-1 and TRBJ1-1; TRBD1 might be the D (6 bases). The V end lost 3 bases, the J end lost 5 bases, and 17 bases lay between the germline ends. The CDR3 has 15 residues. Germline V CDR1 and CDR2: SGHRS, YFSETQ. As DNA, the CDR3 is TGCGCCAGCAGCTCGGAAATCAGGGGCAGGACTGAAGCTTTCTTT. Translating it yields CASSSEIRGRTEAFF.